These T cell receptor beta chains were read from a single sample in a study of shared clonotypes between healthy human individuals. Libraries were prepared by immunoSEQ multiplex PCR; TCRdb keeps only in-frame clonotypes and omits some of them. Of roughly 2,000,000 clones in the sample, roughly 93% were seen once. The sequencing input was naive CD8+ T cells from PBMCs. The receptors shown here come from a man younger than 35 in good health. Some clones in this sample may be carry-over from other donors' samples. The CDR3 runs from the conserved cysteine through the conserved F or W. Fields, in order: D gene, J gene, V gene, CDR3 DNA, CDR3 protein. A D gene is named only where the DNA matches it firmly.

d_call: -; j_call: TRBJ1-1; v_call: TRBV7-9; cdr3_nt: TGTGCCAGCAACCCGCGGGGGGGCCGGTTCACTGAAGCTTTCTTT; cdr3_aa: CASNPRGGRFTEAFF
d_call: -; j_call: TRBJ1-2; v_call: TRBV6-5; cdr3_nt: TGTGCCAGCAGTTACCAGGGGCTCGCAAATGGCTACACCTTC; cdr3_aa: CASSYQGLANGYTF
d_call: -; j_call: TRBJ1-1; v_call: TRBV19; cdr3_nt: TGTGCCAGTAGTATGACCGGCATTGCTGAAGCTTTCTTT; cdr3_aa: CASSMTGIAEAFF
d_call: -; j_call: TRBJ1-3; v_call: TRBV27; cdr3_nt: TGTGCCAGCAGTTTATCAAGCACTCCCGGAGACACCATATATTTT; cdr3_aa: CASSLSSTPGDTIYF
d_call: -; j_call: TRBJ2-1; v_call: TRBV27; cdr3_nt: TGTGCCAGCAGTTTGGCCAGGGGATTCTACAATGAGCAGTTCTTC; cdr3_aa: CASSLARGFYNEQFF
d_call: TRBD1; j_call: TRBJ1-2; v_call: TRBV6-1; cdr3_nt: TGTGCCAGCAGTGAAGGGCCGGGACAGTTCTATGGCTACACCTTC; cdr3_aa: CASSEGPGQFYGYTF
d_call: -; j_call: TRBJ1-5; v_call: TRBV28; cdr3_nt: TGTGCCAGCATACCAGGGGACAATCAGCCCCAGCATTTT; cdr3_aa: CASIPGDNQPQHF
d_call: -; j_call: TRBJ2-2; v_call: TRBV11-3; cdr3_nt: TGTGCCAGCAGCGATCGAGCGTACGCGAACACCGGGGAGCTGTTTTTT; cdr3_aa: CASSDRAYANTGELFF
d_call: TRBD1; j_call: TRBJ2-4; v_call: TRBV28; cdr3_nt: TGTGCCAGCGAGGACAGGCCCTCTTCCCCTTTAGCCAAAAACATTCAGTACTTC; cdr3_aa: CASEDRPSSPLAKNIQYF
d_call: -; j_call: TRBJ1-2; v_call: TRBV28; cdr3_nt: TGTGCCAGCAGTTTACGTAATTCTAATTCTCATTATGGCTACACCTTC; cdr3_aa: CASSLRNSNSHYGYTF
d_call: TRBD1; j_call: TRBJ1-1; v_call: TRBV5-8; cdr3_nt: TGTGCCAGCAGCCACGTACAGGGGGCGAACACTGAAGCTTTCTTT; cdr3_aa: CASSHVQGANTEAFF
d_call: -; j_call: TRBJ1-2; v_call: TRBV28; cdr3_nt: TGTGCCACCCTTTACCTGGGACAACCCGCTAACTATGGCTACACCTTC; cdr3_aa: CATLYLGQPANYGYTF
d_call: TRBD1; j_call: TRBJ1-2; v_call: TRBV5-4; cdr3_nt: TGTGCCAGCAGCCGAACGACAGGGGGCGCAGATGGCTACACCTTC; cdr3_aa: CASSRTTGGADGYTF